One and the same sample provided the 17 T cell receptor beta chains below, sequenced in a study of T cell repertoires in cytomegalovirus infection. TCRdb redid the calling of the reads with MiXCR, one entry per CDR3 protein. The table shows around 200,000 distinct CDR3 sequences, with approximately 18% occurring only once. What was sequenced was CD8+ T cells from PBMCs. These receptors were obtained from a human donor in good health (CMV status not recorded). Some clones in this sample may be carry-over from other donors' samples.

The V call is TRBV7-2, the J call TRBJ1-5, with 10 bases matching TRBD1. Germline trimming cut 4 bases from V and 5 bases from J; bases unmatched to any gene: 8. CDR1 and CDR2 from the germline V gene are SGHTA and FQGNSA. The CDR3 is 16 amino acids. The CDR3 nucleotides are TGTGCCAGCAGCTCTGGACAGGGGGAATGGGATCAGCCCCAGCATTTT. Residues: CASSSGQGEWDQPQHF.

The rearrangement joins TRBV19 to TRBJ2-1; perhaps TRBD2 as D (6 bases). This CDR3 is built from 16 residues. V lost 5 bases, J lost 4 bases, and 18 bases lay in between. Germline CDR1 is LNHDA and CDR2 is SQIVND (reference sequence). CDR3 residues: CASSPREPRVYNEQFF. CDR3 DNA sequence: TGTGCCAGTAGTCCTCGGGAGCCTCGGGTATACAATGAGCAGTTCTTC.

The chain couples TRBV12-5 to TRBJ2-3; 15 bases are shared with TRBD2. The junction had 4 bases not matched to a gene; V was cut back by 7 bases and J by 2 bases. The CDR3 totals 16 residues. The V gene's germline CDR1 is LGHNT and CDR2 FRNRAP. Here the CDR3 reads CASAGTSGGNTDTQYF. In DNA, the CDR3 is TGTGCTAGTGCCGGGACTAGCGGGGGGAACACAGATACGCAGTATTTT.

This clonotype was observed a few times. CDR3 region: CASSFTGLDNEQFF. In DNA form, the CDR3 reads TGTGCCAGCAGCTTCACGGGGTTGGACAATGAGCAGTTCTTC. The chain couples TRBV7-2 to TRBJ2-1, with D perhaps TRBD2 (5 bases). There are 14 residues in the CDR3. V lost 3 bases and J 5 bases, leaving 11 bases between the germline ends. The V gene's germline CDR1 is SGHTA and CDR2 FQGNSA.

This clonotype was seen only a few times. V gene TRBV6-6 combines with J gene TRBJ1-4, with D perhaps TRBD1 (5 bases). The length of the CDR3 is 16 residues. The germline V and J ends were trimmed by 5 bases and 5 bases, with 18 bases remaining between them. In germline, CDR1 is MNHNY, CDR2 SVGAGI (reference sequence). DNA of the CDR3: TGTGCCAGCAGTCCCGGAACTCCCGAGGGGAATGAAAAACTGTTTTTT. Translation gives CASSPGTPEGNEKLFF.

The CDR3 protein is CASSLEIRGHGGYTF. As DNA, the CDR3 is TGTGCCAGCAGCTTAGAAATCCGGGGGCATGGCGGCTACACCTTC. The rearrangement joins TRBV7-9 to TRBJ1-2; D might be TRBD1 (6 bases). Germline V CDR1 and CDR2: SEHNR, FQNEAQ (reference sequence). V was shortened by 1 base and J by 8 bases, with 17 bases between the two germline ends. The CDR3 consists of 15 residues.

This clonotype was seen a handful of times. The CDR3 DNA follows: TGTGCCTTTCGACAGGGGAAGGGCGCGAACACCGGGGAGCTGTTTTTT. It is translated as CAFRQGKGANTGELFF. V and J are TRBV12-3 or TRBV12-4 and TRBJ2-2; 8 bases map to TRBD1. The CDR3 sequence is 16 residues long. The V segment lost 11 bases and the J segment 0 bases; nucleotides outside the gene matches: 11.

The chain has TRBV7-9 and TRBJ1-2; 8 bases map to TRBD1. The V gene's germline CDR1 is SEHNR and CDR2 FQNEAQ (reference sequence). V gave up 9 bases and J gave up 7 bases; unmatched junction bases: 16. The CDR3 loop spans 15 amino acids. This CDR3 reads CARSSPGQALSGYTF. As DNA, the CDR3 is TGTGCCAGAAGTTCCCCGGGACAGGCTCTATCTGGCTACACCTTC.

This clonotype was observed a few times. The CDR3 is CASRPGQGKKAFF. CDR3 in DNA: TGTGCCAGCAGGCCGGGACAGGGAAAAAAAGCTTTCTTT. V and J are TRBV6-6 and TRBJ1-1; 9 positions match TRBD1. This CDR3 region has 13 residues. The ends lost 6 bases at V and 9 bases at J; junction bases unmatched: 8. The germline CDR1 and CDR2 sequences are MNHNY and SVGAGI (reference sequence).

This clonotype showed up just a few times. This chain connects TRBV4-2 to TRBJ1-4; 8 nucleotides align to TRBD1. The J segment lost 4 bases and the V segment lost 1 base, leaving 8 bases of the junction unmatched. Germline assignment: CDR1 LGHNA and CDR2 YNFKEQ. The CDR3 is made up of 17 amino acids. CDR3 region: CASSQGTGSSYNEKLFF. For the CDR3, the DNA is TGTGCCAGCAGCCAAGGGACAGGGTCTTCTTATAATGAAAAACTGTTTTTT.

This clonotype was seen a few times. The V and J genes are TRBV7-9 and TRBJ2-7; D call uncertain. The CDR3 sequence is 13 residues long. Germline CDR1 reads SEHNR; CDR2 reads FQNEAQ (reference sequence). V was clipped by 4 bases and J by 2 bases, with 9 bases between them. This CDR3 reads CASSSDFPYEQYF. The CDR3 DNA is TGTGCCAGCAGCTCCGACTTTCCCTACGAGCAGTACTTC.

This clonotype was found many times. The genes are TRBV7-9 and TRBJ1-2, with 8 positions matching TRBD1. The CDR3 sequence is 13 residues long. CDR1 SEHNR and CDR2 FQNEAQ come from the germline V gene (reference sequence). V was pared by 6 bases and J by 5 bases, with 5 bases of the junction left unmatched. CDR3 residues: CASRGQGIYGYTF. The CDR3 coding sequence is TGTGCCAGCAGAGGACAGGGTATTTATGGCTACACCTTC.

This clonotype was seen more than once but under ten times. The chain couples TRBV15 to TRBJ2-7; D is ambiguous. Germline CDR1 is LNHNV and CDR2 is YYDKDF (reference sequence). The CDR3 sequence is 16 residues long. V was pared by 2 bases and J by 0 bases, with 14 bases between. The DNA of the CDR3 is TGTGCCACCAGCAGACGTCCGCCCCCGAGCTCCTACGAGCAGTACTTC. As protein: CATSRRPPPSSYEQYF.

The chain is built from TRBV6-6 and TRBJ2-5, with 7 bases that match TRBD1. The CDR3 is 14 amino acids. Germline CDR1 and CDR2: MNHNY and SVGAGI (reference sequence). J was trimmed by 3 bases and V by 5 bases; bases with no gene match: 6. In DNA form, the CDR3 reads TGTGCCAGCAGTCCCCCAGGGGGTAAAGAGACCCAGTACTTC. Its protein is CASSPPGGKETQYF.

This chain uses TRBV14 with TRBJ2-5; D is uncertain. Germline V gives CDR1 SGHDN, CDR2 FVKESK. V lost 2 bases to trimming and J lost 0 bases, with 10 bases between them. This CDR3 has 15 amino acids. The CDR3 coding sequence is TGTGCCAGCAGCCAAATTATCGACCACCAAGAGACCCAGTACTTC. Protein sequence: CASSQIIDHQETQYF.

This clonotype turned up a few times. J is TRBJ1-4 and V is TRBV5-6; the D gene is possibly TRBD1 (5 bases). Germline V gene data show CDR1 as SGHDT and CDR2 as YYEEEE. The V gene lost 1 base and the J gene lost 0 bases, with 7 bases spanning the gap. The CDR3 spans 15 residues. CDR3 residues: CASSLWGPTNEKLFF. CDR3 nucleotide sequence: TGTGCCAGCAGCTTGTGGGGACCAACTAATGAAAAACTGTTTTTT.

This clonotype appeared once. The chain recombines TRBV14 with TRBJ1-1, with a weak D call TRBD1 (6 bases). The CDR3 consists of 15 residues. CDR1 SGHDN and CDR2 FVKESK come from the germline V gene. V was shortened by 0 bases and J by 0 bases, with 8 bases between the two germline ends. CDR3 region: CASSQDRGLNTEAFF. CDR3 nucleotide sequence: TGTGCCAGCAGCCAAGACAGGGGATTGAACACTGAAGCTTTCTTT.